Shown below are 10 T cell receptor beta chains from a single sample sequenced in a study of shared clonotypes between healthy human individuals. Profiled with immunoSEQ multiplex PCR; TCRdb holds only in-frame clones, not every one. The sample includes roughly 2 million clones, about 95% seen only once; the top ten take 0.1% to 0.15%. The material sequenced was naive CD4+ T cells sorted from blood. Subset meaning: CD45RA+ positively selected. These receptors all stem from a man between 18 and 35 years old in good health.

This chain links TRBV7-2 with TRBJ1-5; D possibly corresponds to TRBD1 (5 bases). The CDR3 is 15 amino acids. Trimming left V 5 bases short and J 0 bases short, with 11 bases between. Germline lookup yields CDR1 SGHTA and CDR2 FQGNSA. The CDR3 is CASSPQGNSNQPQHF. CDR3 nucleotides: TGTGCCAGCAGCCCTCAGGGTAATAGCAATCAGCCCCAGCATTTT.

This clone was seen a single time. This sequence joins TRBV9 and TRBJ1-3; D uncertain. The V gene's germline CDR1 is SGDLS and CDR2 YYNGEE. This CDR3 has 15 residues. Between the trimmed V and J ends, which lost 4 bases and 0 bases, there was a span of 11 bases. This chain's CDR3 is CASSIGQSSGNTIYF. The CDR3 coding sequence is TGTGCCAGCAGCATCGGGCAGTCCTCTGGAAACACCATATATTTT. Complete variable domain (other parts from reference TRBV9 and TRBJ1-3): DSGVTQTPKHLITATGQRVTLRCSPRSGDLSVYWYQQSLDQGLQFLIQYYNGEERAKGNILERFSAQQFPDLHSELNLSSLELGDSALYFCASSIGQSSGNTIYFGEGSWLTVV.

The CDR3 DNA reads as TGTGCCTGGAGTGACTTGACATTAAAAAATAATTCACCCCTCCACTTT. It codes for CAWSDLTLKNNSPLHF. The rearrangement links TRBV30 to TRBJ1-6; D is undetermined. From germline, CDR1 is GTSNPN and CDR2 SVGIG (reference sequence). The CDR3 runs 16 residues. Trimming stripped 1 base from V and 5 bases from J, with 15 bases between.

This chain connects TRBV4-2 to TRBJ2-5, with D possibly matching TRBD2 (5 bases). The V end lost 0 bases, the J end lost 2 bases, and 13 bases lay between the germline ends. The CDR3 loop spans 16 amino acids. Germline V lookup: CDR1 LGHNA, CDR2 YNFKEQ. CDR3: CASSQEEGSRQETQYF. The DNA for the CDR3 is TGTGCCAGCAGCCAAGAAGAGGGTTCGAGGCAAGAGACCCAGTACTTC.

The chain employs TRBV14 and TRBJ2-5; no clear D gene. Trimming left V 0 bases short and J 5 bases short, with 16 bases between. The CDR3 extends over 16 amino acids. Germline-derived CDR1 and CDR2 are SGHDN and FVKESK. The CDR3, as DNA: TGTGCCAGCAGCCAAGATCTTGGCAGTAGCCGGGAGACCCAGTACTTC. The encoded protein is CASSQDLGSSRETQYF.

The rearrangement uses TRBV5-1 and TRBJ2-7, with 9 bases aligning to TRBD1. After removal of 1 base from V and 0 bases from J, the junction contained 8 bases not matched to a gene. CDR3 length equals 17 residues. Germline CDR1 and CDR2: SGHRS and YFSETQ. CDR3 residues: CASSLLPPGQGSYEQYF. The CDR3, as DNA: TGCGCCAGCAGCTTGCTGCCCCCGGGACAGGGCTCCTACGAGCAGTACTTC.

The J gene is TRBJ2-7, the V gene TRBV7-2; maybe TRBD1 (6 bases). The V end lost 4 bases, the J end lost 3 bases, and 13 bases lay between the germline ends. The CDR3 is 14 residues long. CDR1 is SGHTA, CDR2 FQGNSA, per germline. The CDR3 sequence: CASSSQTGNYEQYF. Written as DNA, the CDR3 is TGTGCCAGCAGCTCCCAAACAGGGAACTACGAGCAGTACTTC.

The chain has TRBV19 and TRBJ2-1; weak D call: TRBD1 (6 bases). Germline V gene sequence: CDR1 LNHDA, CDR2 SQIVND (reference sequence). The V gene lost 5 bases and the J gene lost 2 bases, with 13 bases spanning the gap. The CDR3 is made up of 15 amino acids. The CDR3: CASSPRQETYNEQFF. The CDR3 nucleotides are TGTGCCAGTAGTCCTCGACAGGAGACCTACAATGAGCAGTTCTTC.

The J gene is TRBJ2-1, the V gene TRBV10-3, with 14 nucleotides matching TRBD2. This CDR3 contains 14 residues. Germline assignment: CDR1 ENHRY and CDR2 SYGVKD. V lost 6 bases and J lost 5; bases outside the gene matches: 0. CDR3: CAIRGLAGDNEQFF. CDR3 sequence (DNA): TGTGCCATCAGGGGACTAGCGGGGGACAATGAGCAGTTCTTC.

The genes are TRBV5-1 and TRBJ1-2, with 10 bases that match TRBD1. The V gene's germline CDR1 is SGHRS and CDR2 YFSETQ. Unmatched junction bases numbered 9, after V lost 3 bases and J lost 1 base. The CDR3 extends over 17 amino acids. CDR3 DNA: TGCGCCAGCAGCTCCGCCGGGACAGGGGTCAATAACTATGGCTACACCTTC. Encoded protein: CASSSAGTGVNNYGYTF.